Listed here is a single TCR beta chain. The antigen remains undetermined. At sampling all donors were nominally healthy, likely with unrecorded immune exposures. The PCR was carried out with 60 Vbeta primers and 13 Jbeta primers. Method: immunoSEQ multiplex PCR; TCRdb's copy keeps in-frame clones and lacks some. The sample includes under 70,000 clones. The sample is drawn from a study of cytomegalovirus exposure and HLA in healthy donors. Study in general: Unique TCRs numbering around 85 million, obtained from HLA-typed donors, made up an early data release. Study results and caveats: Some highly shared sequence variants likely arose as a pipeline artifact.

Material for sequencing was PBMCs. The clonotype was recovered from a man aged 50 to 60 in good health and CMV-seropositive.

CDR3 sequence reads: CASSPSGDSYNEQFF. DNA of the CDR3: TGTGCCAGCAGCCCTAGCGGGGACTCCTACAATGAGCAGTTCTTC. The chain combines TRBV7-6 with TRBJ2-1; 9 bases are shared with TRBD2. Per the germline V gene, CDR1 is SGHVS and CDR2 is FNYEAQ. Trimming took 5 bases from V and 0 from J; bases not matched to a gene: 2. The CDR3 runs to 15 residues.